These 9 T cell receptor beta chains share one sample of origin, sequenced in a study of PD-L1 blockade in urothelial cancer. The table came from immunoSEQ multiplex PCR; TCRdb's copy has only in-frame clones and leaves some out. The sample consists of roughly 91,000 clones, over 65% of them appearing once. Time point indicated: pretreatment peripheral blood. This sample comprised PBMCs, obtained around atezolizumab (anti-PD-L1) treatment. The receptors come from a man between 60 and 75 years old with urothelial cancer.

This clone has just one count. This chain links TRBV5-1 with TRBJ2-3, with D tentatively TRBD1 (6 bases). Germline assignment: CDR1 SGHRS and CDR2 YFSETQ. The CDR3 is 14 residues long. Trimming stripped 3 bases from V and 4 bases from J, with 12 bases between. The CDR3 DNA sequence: TGCGCCAGCAGCTCGGACAGTTTACCAGATACGCAGTATTTT. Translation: CASSSDSLPDTQYF.

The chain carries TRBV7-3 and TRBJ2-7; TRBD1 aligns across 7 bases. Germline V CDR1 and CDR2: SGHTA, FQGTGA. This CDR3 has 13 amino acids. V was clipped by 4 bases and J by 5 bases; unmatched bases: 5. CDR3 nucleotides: TGTGCCAGCAGCTCTGACACAGGGGACGAGCAGTACTTC. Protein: CASSSDTGDEQYF.

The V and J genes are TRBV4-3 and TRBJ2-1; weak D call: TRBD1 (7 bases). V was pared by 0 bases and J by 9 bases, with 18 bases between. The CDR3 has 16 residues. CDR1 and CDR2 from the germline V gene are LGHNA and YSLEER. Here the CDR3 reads CASSQDRLAGGTEQFF. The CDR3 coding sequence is TGCGCCAGCAGCCAAGATCGGTTGGCAGGGGGGACTGAGCAGTTCTTC.

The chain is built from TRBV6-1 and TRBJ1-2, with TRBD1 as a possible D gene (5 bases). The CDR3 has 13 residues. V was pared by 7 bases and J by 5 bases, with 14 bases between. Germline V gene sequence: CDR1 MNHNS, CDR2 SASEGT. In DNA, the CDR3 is TGTGCCAGCACCTCCAGTGGGACTTATGGCTACACCTTC. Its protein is CASTSSGTYGYTF.

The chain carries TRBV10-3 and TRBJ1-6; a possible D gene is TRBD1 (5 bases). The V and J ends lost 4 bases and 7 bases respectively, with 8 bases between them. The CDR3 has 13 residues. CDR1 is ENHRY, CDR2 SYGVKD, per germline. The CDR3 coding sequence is TGTGCCATCAGTGCCGGACAAAATTCACCCCTCCACTTT. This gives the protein CAISAGQNSPLHF.

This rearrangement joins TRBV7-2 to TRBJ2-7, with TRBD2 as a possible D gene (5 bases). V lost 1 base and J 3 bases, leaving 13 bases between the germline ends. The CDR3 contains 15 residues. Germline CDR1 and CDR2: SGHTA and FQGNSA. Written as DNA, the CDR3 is TGTGCCAGCAGCTTAGATAGCCCCCGGGGCTACGAGCAGTACTTC. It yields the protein CASSLDSPRGYEQYF.

The CDR3 nucleotides are TGCAGTCGGCTAGCATCAGATACGCAGTATTTT. Protein product: CSRLASDTQYF. V is TRBV20-1 and J is TRBJ2-3; a possible D gene is TRBD2 (5 bases). Between the trimmed V and J ends, which lost 8 bases and 4 bases, there was a span of 10 bases. Germline V CDR1 and CDR2: DFQATT, SNEGSKA (reference sequence). The CDR3 length is 11 residues.

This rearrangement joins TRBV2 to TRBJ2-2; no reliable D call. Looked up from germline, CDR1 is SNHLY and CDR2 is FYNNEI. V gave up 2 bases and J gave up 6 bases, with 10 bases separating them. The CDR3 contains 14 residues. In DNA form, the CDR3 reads TGTGCCAGCAGTGAACAGGTGTTGGCCGGGGAGCTGTTTTTT. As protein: CASSEQVLAGELFF.

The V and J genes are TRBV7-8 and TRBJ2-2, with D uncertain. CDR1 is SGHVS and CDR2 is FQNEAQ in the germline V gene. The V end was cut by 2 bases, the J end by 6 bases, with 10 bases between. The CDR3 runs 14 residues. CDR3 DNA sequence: TGTGCCAGCAGCTTAAGTCGCAAGCCCGGGGAGCTGTTTTTT. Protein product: CASSLSRKPGELFF.